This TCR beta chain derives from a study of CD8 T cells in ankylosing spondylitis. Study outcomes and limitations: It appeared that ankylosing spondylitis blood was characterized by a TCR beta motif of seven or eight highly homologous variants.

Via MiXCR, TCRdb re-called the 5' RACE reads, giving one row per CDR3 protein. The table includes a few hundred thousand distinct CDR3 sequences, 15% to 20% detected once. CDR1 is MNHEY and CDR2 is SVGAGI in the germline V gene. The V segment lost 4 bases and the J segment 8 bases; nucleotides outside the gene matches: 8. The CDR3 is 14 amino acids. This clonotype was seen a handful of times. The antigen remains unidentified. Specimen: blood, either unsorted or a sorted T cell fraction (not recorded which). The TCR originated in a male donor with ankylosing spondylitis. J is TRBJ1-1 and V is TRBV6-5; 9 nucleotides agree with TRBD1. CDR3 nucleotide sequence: TGTGCCAGCAGTTCGGACAGGGGATTAGCGGAAGCTTTCTTT. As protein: CASSSDRGLAEAFF.